The 12 T cell receptor beta chains presented below share a single source sample, sequenced in a study of cytomegalovirus exposure and HLA in healthy donors. A multiplex PCR was run with 60 Vbeta primers and 13 Jbeta primers. Assay used: immunoSEQ multiplex PCR; TCRdb lists only in-frame clones, some missing. The sample has roughly 78,000 clones. Sequenced: PBMCs. The receptors here all came from a man between 40 and 49 years old in good health and CMV-seronegative.

This chain uses TRBV14 with TRBJ2-7, with 11 positions matching TRBD2. Trimming took 2 bases from V and 3 from J; bases not matched to a gene: 6. This CDR3 region has 16 residues. Germline V gene lookup returns CDR1 SGHDN and CDR2 FVKESK. The DNA for the CDR3 is TGTGCCAGCAGCCAATTAACTAGCGGGGGAGACTACGAGCAGTACTTC. It translates to CASSQLTSGGDYEQYF.

Details on this clone: The junction differs from germline at one of its ends, possibly a read error. This sequence joins TRBV5-3 and TRBJ1-3; D is perhaps TRBD1 (6 bases). TRBV5-3 is placed among ORFs of uncertain function. The CDR3 loop spans 15 amino acids. The CDR3 loop reads CARSLGAGTTGRLSF. The CDR3 bases are TGTGCCAGAAGCTTGGGGGCAGGGACAACTGGCAGGCTCTCGTTT.

The chain has TRBV7-2 and TRBJ1-5; no clear D gene. V was pared by 2 bases and J by 0 bases, with 5 bases between. The CDR3 has 14 residues. Germline loops: CDR1 SGHTA, CDR2 FQGNSA. CDR3 bases: TGTGCCAGCAGCTTAATCCATAGCAATCAGCCCCAGCATTTT. Translating it yields CASSLIHSNQPQHF.

The chain links TRBV4-3 to TRBJ2-2; 11 bases match TRBD1. CDR3 size: 18 residues. Germline trimming cut 0 bases from V and 5 bases from J; bases unmatched to any gene: 8. CDR1 and CDR2 from the germline V gene are LGHNA and YSLEER. CDR3 in DNA: TGCGCCAGCAGCCAAGAACTTACTGGGACAGGGGGTACCGGGGAGCTGTTTTTT. Residues: CASSQELTGTGGTGELFF.

The J gene is TRBJ1-2, the V gene TRBV5-6, with 8 bases aligning to TRBD1. The V gene's germline CDR1 is SGHDT and CDR2 YYEEEE. Trimming took 2 bases from V and 0 from J; bases not matched to a gene: 3. The CDR3 totals 15 residues. This CDR3 reads CASSFDRGSNYGYTF. CDR3 nucleotide sequence: TGTGCCAGCAGCTTCGACAGGGGCTCTAACTATGGCTACACCTTC.

The J gene is TRBJ2-1, the V gene TRBV5-8; 7 bases are shared with TRBD2. Germline V gene sequence: CDR1 SGHTS, CDR2 YDEGEE. After removal of 2 bases from V and 9 bases from J, the junction contained 5 bases not matched to a gene. The CDR3 totals 13 residues. The CDR3 DNA reads as TGTGCCAGCAGCTTAGGGAGGGCGCTTGAGCAGTTCTTC. Translating gives CASSLGRALEQFF. The complete variable domain, with remaining parts taken from reference TRBV5-8 and TRBJ2-1, reads EAGVTQSPTHLIKTRGQQATLRCSPISGHTSVYWYQQALGLGLQFLLWYDEGEERNRGNFPPRFSGRQFPNYSSELNVNALELEDSALYLCASSLGRALEQFFGPGTRLTVL.

The rearrangement joins TRBV6-6 to TRBJ1-5; 7 bases are a match to TRBD1. The CDR3 spans 16 residues. V was pared by 3 bases and J by 0 bases, with 5 bases of the junction left unmatched. The V gene's germline CDR1 is MNHNY and CDR2 SVGAGI (reference sequence). CDR3: CASSYTGADSNQPQHF. The CDR3 DNA reads as TGTGCCAGCAGTTATACAGGGGCGGATAGCAATCAGCCCCAGCATTTT.

The chain joins TRBV30 to TRBJ2-5, with 8 bases identical to TRBD1. Near its end, the DNA agrees better with TRBJ2-7, so the J call may be wrong. From germline, CDR1 is GTSNPN and CDR2 SVGIG (reference sequence). The CDR3 length is 15 residues. CDR3 loop: CAWSVGQGPPYEQYF. The CDR3 nucleotides read TGTGCCTGGAGTGTAGGACAGGGTCCCCCTTACGAGCAGTACTTC.

CDR3 sequence (DNA): TGTGCCTCCAGGGACGGAGGGTATAGTCAATATGGCTACACCTTC. Its protein is CASRDGGYSQYGYTF. This rearrangement joins TRBV10-3 to TRBJ1-2; possibly TRBD1 for D (5 bases). The CDR3 is made up of 15 amino acids. The germline gives CDR1 ENHRY, CDR2 SYGVKD. V dropped 11 bases and J dropped 5 bases, with 24 bases sitting between them.

The chain carries TRBV28 and TRBJ2-5, with 11 bases identical to TRBD1. V shed 4 bases and J 0 bases; nucleotides not matched to a gene: 4. CDR1 and CDR2 (germline): MDHEN, SYDVKM. The CDR3 is 16 amino acids. CDR3 sequence: CASSSGTGGYQETQYF. The CDR3 DNA reads as TGTGCCAGCAGTTCAGGGACAGGGGGGTACCAAGAGACCCAGTACTTC.

CDR3 sequence reads: CASSLLPGKGGYTF. The CDR3 DNA reads TGTGCCAGCAGTTTACTTCCGGGAAAAGGTGGCTACACCTTC. The V and J genes are TRBV28 and TRBJ1-2; D is uncertain. From germline, CDR1 is MDHEN and CDR2 SYDVKM. V lost 2 bases, J lost 7 bases, and 14 bases lay in between. There are 14 residues in the CDR3.

This chain joins TRBV4-3 and TRBJ2-2; 7 nucleotides match TRBD1. The CDR3 runs to 14 residues. V lost 1 base and J lost 9; bases outside the gene matches: 5. Germline CDR1 reads LGHNA; CDR2 reads YSLEER. The CDR3 nucleotides are TGCGCCAGCAGCCAAGGACAGGGAGCCCGGGAGCTGTTTTTT. Translation gives CASSQGQGARELFF.